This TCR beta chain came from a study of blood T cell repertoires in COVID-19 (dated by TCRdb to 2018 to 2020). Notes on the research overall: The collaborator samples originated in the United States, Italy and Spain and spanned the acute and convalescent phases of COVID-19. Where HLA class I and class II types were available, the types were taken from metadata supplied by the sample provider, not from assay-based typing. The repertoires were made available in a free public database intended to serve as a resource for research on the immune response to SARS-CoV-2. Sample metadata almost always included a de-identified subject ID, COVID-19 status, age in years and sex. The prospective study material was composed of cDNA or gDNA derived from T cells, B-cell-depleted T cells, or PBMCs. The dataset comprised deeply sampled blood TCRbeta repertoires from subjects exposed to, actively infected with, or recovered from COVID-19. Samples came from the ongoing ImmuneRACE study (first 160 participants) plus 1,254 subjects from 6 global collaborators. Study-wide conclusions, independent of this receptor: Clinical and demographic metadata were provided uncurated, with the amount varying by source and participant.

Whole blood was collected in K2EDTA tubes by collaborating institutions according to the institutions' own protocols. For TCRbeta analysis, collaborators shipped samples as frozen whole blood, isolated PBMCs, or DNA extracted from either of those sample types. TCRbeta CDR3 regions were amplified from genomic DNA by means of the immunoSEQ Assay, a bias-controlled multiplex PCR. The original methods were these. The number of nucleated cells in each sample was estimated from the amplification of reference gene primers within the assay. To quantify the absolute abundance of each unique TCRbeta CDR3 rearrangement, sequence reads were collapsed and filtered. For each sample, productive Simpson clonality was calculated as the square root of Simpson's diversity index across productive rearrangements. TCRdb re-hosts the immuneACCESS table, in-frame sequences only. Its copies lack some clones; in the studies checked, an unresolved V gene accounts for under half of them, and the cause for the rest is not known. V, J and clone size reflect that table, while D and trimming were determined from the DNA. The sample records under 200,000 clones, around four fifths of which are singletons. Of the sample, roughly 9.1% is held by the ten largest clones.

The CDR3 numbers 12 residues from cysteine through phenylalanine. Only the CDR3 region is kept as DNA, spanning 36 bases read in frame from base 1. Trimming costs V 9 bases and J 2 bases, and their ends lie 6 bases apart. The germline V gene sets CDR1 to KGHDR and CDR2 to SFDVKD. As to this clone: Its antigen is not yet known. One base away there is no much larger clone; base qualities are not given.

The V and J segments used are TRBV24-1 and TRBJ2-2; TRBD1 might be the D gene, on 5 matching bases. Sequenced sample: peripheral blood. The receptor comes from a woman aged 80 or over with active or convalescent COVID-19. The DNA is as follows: TGTGCCACCGGACAAAACACCGGGGAGCTGTTTTTT. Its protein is CATGQNTGELFF.